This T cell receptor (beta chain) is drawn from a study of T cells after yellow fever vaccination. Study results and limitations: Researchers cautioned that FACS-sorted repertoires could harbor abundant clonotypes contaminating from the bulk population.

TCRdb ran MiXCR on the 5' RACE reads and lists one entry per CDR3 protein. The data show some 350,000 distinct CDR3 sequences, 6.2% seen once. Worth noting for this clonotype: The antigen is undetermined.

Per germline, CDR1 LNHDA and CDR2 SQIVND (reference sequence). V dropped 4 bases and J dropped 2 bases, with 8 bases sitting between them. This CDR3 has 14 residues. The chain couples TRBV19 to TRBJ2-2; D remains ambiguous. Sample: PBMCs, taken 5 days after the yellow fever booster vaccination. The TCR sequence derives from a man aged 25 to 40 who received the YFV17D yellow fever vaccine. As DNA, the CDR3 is TGTGCCAGTAGTACCCGGAGAAACACCGGGGAGCTGTTTTTT. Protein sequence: CASSTRRNTGELFF.